The 11 T cell receptor beta chains given below trace back to one sample, sequenced in a study. TCRdb ran MiXCR on the RT-PCR reads and lists one entry per CDR3 protein. The top ten hold about a sixth of the sample, which has 600 to 650 distinct CDR3 sequences, 35% to 40% seen once. The sequenced sample was memory CD4+ T cells from salivary gland. The receptor source for this set is a female donor with primary Sjogren's syndrome.

V gene TRBV28 combines with J gene TRBJ1-5; TRBD1 agrees at 10 bases. CDR1 and CDR2 (germline): MDHEN, SYDVKM. This CDR3 has 19 amino acids. The V segment lost 1 base and the J segment 0 bases; nucleotides outside the gene matches: 9. CDR3 nucleotides: TGTGCCAGCAGTTTATACTTAGGGTGGGACAGGGGTAGCAATCAGCCCCAGCATTTT. Translated: CASSLYLGWDRGSNQPQHF.

The rearrangement joins TRBV19 to TRBJ2-1, with D tentatively TRBD1 or TRBD2 (6 bases each). This CDR3 has 17 residues. V was trimmed by 2 bases and J by 4 bases, leaving 18 bases between them. The V gene's germline CDR1 is LNHDA and CDR2 SQIVND (reference sequence). The CDR3 protein is CASSIRRGVSWYNEQFF. The CDR3, as DNA: TGTGCCAGTAGTATAAGGAGGGGGGTCTCATGGTACAATGAGCAGTTCTTC.

This chain uses TRBV7-2 with TRBJ2-7; 10 nucleotides agree with TRBD2. The junction had 8 bases not matched to a gene; V was cut back by 2 bases and J by 4 bases. The CDR3 sequence is 16 residues long. Germline V CDR1 and CDR2: SGHTA, FQGNSA. The CDR3 DNA is TGTGCCAGCAGCTTACGGAGCGGGGGGGCTGTTTACGAGCAGTACTTC. It is translated as CASSLRSGGAVYEQYF.

The gene calls are TRBV4-2 and TRBJ2-7; D is unresolved. V gave up 4 bases and J gave up 4 bases, with 8 bases separating them. Germline lookup yields CDR1 LGHNA and CDR2 YNFKEQ. The CDR3 has 12 amino acids. The CDR3 here is CASSPGGYEQYF. The CDR3 DNA is TGTGCCAGCAGCCCAGGTGGATACGAGCAGTACTTC.

The chain recombines TRBV4-2 with TRBJ1-4; TRBD1 is a possible D gene (5 bases). Deletions cut 1 base from V and 12 bases from J, with 18 bases between. The CDR3 is made up of 15 amino acids. Germline loops: CDR1 LGHNA, CDR2 YNFKEQ. The CDR3 is CASSQGTGTPSELFF. The CDR3 region has the DNA TGTGCCAGCAGCCAAGGTACCGGGACCCCGAGTGAACTGTTTTTT.

By share of the sample, this clonotype is large. This chain joins TRBV12-3 or TRBV12-4 and TRBJ2-7; TRBD1 matches 10 bases. V was pared by 5 bases and J by 7 bases, with 8 bases of the junction left unmatched. The CDR3 runs to 14 residues. CDR3 amino acids: CASSLGQGTREQYF. In DNA, the CDR3 is TGTGCCAGCAGTCTGGGACAGGGGACGAGAGAGCAGTACTTC.

This clonotype is labeled as medium-sized. This chain uses TRBV6-2 or TRBV6-3 with TRBJ2-1; maybe TRBD2 (6 bases). From germline, CDR1 is MNHEY and CDR2 SVGEGT. V lost 8 bases and J 10 bases, leaving 21 bases between the germline ends. This CDR3 is built from 14 residues. The CDR3 spells CASARDWGRGEQFF. CDR3 DNA: TGTGCCAGCGCCCGGGACTGGGGCCGTGGGGAGCAGTTCTTC.

The rearrangement joins TRBV6-1 to TRBJ1-2; TRBD1 aligns across 7 bases. CDR1 is MNHNS, CDR2 SASEGT, per germline. V trimming: 3 bases; J trimming: 8 bases; junction bases outside the gene matches: 3. This CDR3 has 12 amino acids. The CDR3 loop is CASSDPGGGYTF. For the CDR3, the DNA is TGTGCCAGCAGTGATCCAGGGGGGGGCTACACCTTC.

Within the sample, this clonotype is large (0.1 to 1%). The chain recombines TRBV3-1 with TRBJ2-7; TRBD2 is a possible D gene (6 bases). The V and J ends lost 4 bases and 0 bases respectively, with 10 bases between them. The CDR3 contains 14 residues. In germline, CDR1 is LGHDT, CDR2 YNNKEL (reference sequence). CDR3 sequence reads: CASSRSGLSYEQYF. The CDR3 nucleotides read TGTGCCAGCAGCCGATCGGGACTCTCCTACGAGCAGTACTTC.

As for this clonotype: As the CDR3 is not closed by the conserved phenylalanine or tryptophan, this likely results from a read error. The CDR3 nucleotides are TGTGCCAGCAGCACCCGGTGGGTAGCGTCTCAAGAGACCCAGTACTCC. This codes for CASSTRWVASQETQYS. The V and J genes are TRBV7-8 and TRBJ2-5; maybe TRBD2 (5 bases). CDR3 length equals 16 residues. Between the trimmed V and J ends, which lost 5 bases and 2 bases, there was a span of 18 bases. CDR1 and CDR2 (germline): SGHVS, FQNEAQ.

This clonotype is classed as large (0.1 to 1%). This rearrangement joins TRBV5-1 to TRBJ1-2, with unresolved D. Germline values: CDR1 SGHRS, CDR2 YFSETQ. Trimming pared 4 bases from V and 8 bases from J, leaving 18 bases between. This CDR3 comprises 14 residues. The CDR3 sequence is CASSPRSDSSGYTF. The CDR3 nucleotides read TGCGCCAGCAGCCCCCGGTCAGACTCGTCGGGCTACACCTTC.